The 8 T cell receptor beta chains below come from one sample, sequenced in a study of T-cell reconstitution after alpha-beta-depleted transplantation in children. Preparation of the TCRbeta library was carried out with unique molecular identifiers. TCRdb processed the PCR reads anew with MiXCR; each CDR3 protein has one entry. Here the sample spans about 640,000 distinct CDR3 sequences, roughly 17% being singletons. Sequences were derived from PBMCs from the stem cell graft donor, sampled from the stem cell graft. The source of these receptors is a human donor who donated a stem cell graft to a child with acute myeloid leukemia.

This clonotype appeared many times. CDR3 in amino acids: CSVGLTRLNTEAFF. CDR3 bases: TGCAGCGTTGGGTTGACCCGGCTGAACACTGAAGCTTTCTTT. The V gene is TRBV29-1, the J gene TRBJ1-1; D unresolved. V was cut by 4 bases and J by 0 bases, with 12 bases left in between. The V gene's germline CDR1 is SQVTM and CDR2 ANQGSEA. The CDR3 contains 14 residues.

The chain joins TRBV11-2 to TRBJ2-7, with 11 bases matching TRBD2. J gave up 1 base and V 4 bases, and 9 bases lay outside the gene matches. Germline assignment: CDR1 SGHAT and CDR2 FQNNGV. CDR3 length: 17 amino acids. The DNA for the CDR3 is TGTGCCAGCAGCTCTCTAGCGGGGGGAATTACATCCTACGAGCAGTACGTC. Translating it yields CASSSLAGGITSYEQYV.

This clonotype was seen ten or more times. The V and J genes are TRBV6-5 and TRBJ2-3; 12 bases align to TRBD2. Per the germline V gene, CDR1 is MNHEY and CDR2 is SVGAGI. The J segment lost 6 bases and the V segment lost 8 bases, leaving 6 bases of the junction unmatched. The CDR3 sequence is 14 residues long. CDR3 residues: CASGAGTSGDTQYF. DNA for the CDR3: TGTGCCAGCGGAGCTGGGACTAGCGGGGATACGCAGTATTTT.

The sample holds many counts of this clonotype. The chain is built from TRBV6-4 and TRBJ2-2, with a weak D call TRBD1 (6 bases). The V gene's germline CDR1 is MRHNA and CDR2 SNTAGT. The CDR3 consists of 17 residues. The V gene lost 2 bases and the J gene lost 3 bases, with 16 bases spanning the gap. CDR3 sequence reads: CASSDDYGTQYTGELFF. The CDR3 bases are TGTGCCAGCAGTGACGACTACGGGACACAATACACCGGGGAGCTGTTTTTT.

V usage is TRBV15 and J usage is TRBJ2-1, with a weak D call TRBD2 (6 bases). CDR3 length equals 16 residues. V lost 2 bases, J lost 0 bases, and 11 bases lay in between. CDR1 is LNHNV, CDR2 YYDKDF, per germline (reference sequence). The CDR3 DNA is TGTGCCACCAGCAGAACTCTAGCGCTCTCCTACAATGAGCAGTTCTTC. It specifies CATSRTLALSYNEQFF.

This clonotype was recorded many times. The chain combines TRBV20-1 with TRBJ2-5; D gene ambiguous. The germline V and J ends were trimmed by 0 bases and 0 bases, with 2 bases remaining between them. CDR1 and CDR2 from the germline V gene are DFQATT and SNEGSKA (reference sequence). CDR3 length: 12 residues. CDR3 nucleotides: TGCAGTGCTAGAGATGACCAAGAGACCCAGTACTTC. Translating gives CSARDDQETQYF.

This clonotype was seen only a few times. The limits of the CDR3 on the DNA are not certain, so only TCRdb's listed CDR3 is given. The chain combines TRBV7-2 with TRBJ2-1; TRBD1, the table's D call, was not compared with the DNA. The germline gives CDR1 SGHTA, CDR2 FQGNSA. The CDR3 totals 16 residues, both ends included. CDR3 amino acids: CASSFSLDRRYNEQFF.

Worth noting for this clonotype: Since the CDR3 does not end with the conserved phenylalanine or tryptophan, this likely comes from a read error. The DNA is left out, because the CDR3 cannot be placed on it with certainty; the CDR3 is given as TCRdb lists it. V usage is TRBV13 and J usage is TRBJ1-6. The CDR3 contains 12 residues when both ends are counted. The germline gives CDR1 PRHDT, CDR2 FYEKMQ (reference sequence). CDR3 sequence reads: CASSFLEPTNRI.